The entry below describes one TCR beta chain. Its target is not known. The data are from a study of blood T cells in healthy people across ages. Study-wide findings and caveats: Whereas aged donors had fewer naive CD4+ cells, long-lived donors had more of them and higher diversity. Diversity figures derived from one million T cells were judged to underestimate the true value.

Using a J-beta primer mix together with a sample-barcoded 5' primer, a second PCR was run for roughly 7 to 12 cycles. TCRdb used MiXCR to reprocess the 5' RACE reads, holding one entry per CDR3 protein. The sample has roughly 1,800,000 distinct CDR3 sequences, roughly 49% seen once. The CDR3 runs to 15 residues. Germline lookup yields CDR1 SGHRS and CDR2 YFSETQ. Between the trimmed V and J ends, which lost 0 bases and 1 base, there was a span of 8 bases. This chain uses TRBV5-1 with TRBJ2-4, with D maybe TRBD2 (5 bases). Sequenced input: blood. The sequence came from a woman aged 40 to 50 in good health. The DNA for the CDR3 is TGCGCCAGCAGCTTGGCCTGGGAGGCCAAAAACATTCAGTACTTC. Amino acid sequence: CASSLAWEAKNIQYF.